The rows below give T cell receptor beta chains drawn from one sample of a study of blood T cell repertoires in COVID-19. Clones were read by immunoSEQ multiplex PCR, and TCRdb kept only the in-frame ones, dropping some. The repertoire has around 200,000 clones, around nine tenths of them found once; the top ten carry 0.7% to 0.9%. The sample comprised peripheral blood. The receptors shown here come from a woman under 30 who had recovered from COVID-19. CDR3s include the opening cysteine and the closing phenylalanine or tryptophan. The D gene is left open where the match is weak. The listing skips clone size in some rows; elsewhere it reads once, few, many or a size class.

D | J | length | size | V | CDR3 | DNA
- | TRBJ1-5 | 15 | - | TRBV19 | CASSIRQPGEQPQHF | TGTGCCAGTAGTATTCGACAGCCGGGTGAGCAGCCCCAGCATTTT
TRBD2 | TRBJ2-5 | 15 | - | TRBV7-8 | CASSLRGGAGETQYF | TGTGCCAGCAGCTTACGCGGGGGGGCAGGAGAGACCCAGTACTTC
- | TRBJ1-1 | 12 | - | TRBV13 | CASSTRHTEAFF | TGTGCCAGCAGCACGCGGCACACTGAAGCTTTCTTT
TRBD1 | TRBJ1-5 | 13 | - | TRBV6-1 | CASRGTANQPQHF | TGTGCCAGCAGGGGGACAGCGAATCAGCCCCAGCATTTT
- | TRBJ2-5 | 13 | - | TRBV6-5 | CASSLGGQQTQYF | TGTGCCAGCAGCCTCGGGGGTCAACAGACCCAGTACTTC
- | TRBJ1-5 | 14 | - | TRBV12-5 | CASQLGGYNQPQHF | TGTGCTAGTCAGCTGGGGGGGTACAATCAGCCCCAGCATTTT
- | TRBJ2-1 | 16 | - | TRBV4-1 | CASSQDSGETYNEQFF | TGCGCCAGCAGCCAAGATTCAGGTGAAACCTACAATGAGCAGTTCTTC
TRBD2 | TRBJ2-2 | 14 | - | TRBV19 | CAARLAGAHGELFF | TGTGCCGCTCGACTAGCGGGAGCGCACGGGGAGCTGTTTTTT
- | TRBJ1-1 | 12 | once | TRBV29-1 | CSVEAQFTEAFF | TGCAGCGTTGAAGCACAGTTCACTGAAGCTTTCTTT
- | TRBJ2-1 | 13 | - | TRBV11-3 | CASSLGAVNEQFF | TGTGCCAGCAGCTTAGGGGCAGTCAATGAGCAGTTCTTC
- | TRBJ1-1 | 13 | - | TRBV4-3 | CASSQDRGAEAFF | TGCGCCAGCAGCCAAGATAGGGGCGCTGAAGCTTTCTTT
- | TRBJ1-6 | 16 | - | TRBV27 | CASSSGTFSKGSPLHF | TGTGCCAGCAGTTCGGGGACATTCTCGAAGGGTTCACCCCTCCACTTT
TRBD2 | TRBJ2-1 | 13 | - | TRBV9 | CASSTSGSNEQFF | TGTGCCAGCAGCACTAGCGGGAGTAATGAGCAGTTCTTC
TRBD1 | TRBJ2-1 | 15 | - | TRBV7-9 | CASSVRDSSPNEQFF | TGTGCCAGCAGCGTCCGGGACAGCTCCCCCAATGAGCAGTTCTTC
TRBD1 | TRBJ1-1 | 13 | - | TRBV6-5 | CASRLQGDTEAFF | TGTGCCAGCAGGTTACAGGGGGACACTGAAGCTTTCTTT
- | TRBJ1-5 | 16 | - | TRBV18 | CASSPTTGIRNQPQHF | TGTGCCAGCTCACCTACAACAGGGATTCGGAATCAGCCCCAGCATTTT
TRBD2 | TRBJ2-7 | 14 | - | TRBV9 | CASSGTSADYEQYF | TGTGCCAGCAGCGGGACTAGCGCAGACTACGAGCAGTACTTC
TRBD2 | TRBJ2-5 | 17 | - | TRBV5-1 | CASSLTSGGTYQETQYF | TGCGCCAGCAGCTTGACTAGCGGGGGGACTTATCAAGAGACCCAGTACTTC
- | TRBJ2-7 | 15 | - | TRBV6-2/TRBV6-3 | CASSYWGESSYEQYF | TGTGCCAGCAGTTACTGGGGGGAGAGCTCCTACGAGCAGTACTTC
- | TRBJ1-6 | 13 | - | TRBV6-5 | CASSSRYNSPLHF | TGTGCCAGCAGTTCCCGGTATAATTCACCCCTCCACTTT
TRBD1 | TRBJ1-2 | 14 | - | TRBV5-4 | CASSPRTGGEGYTF | TGTGCCAGCAGCCCTAGGACAGGGGGGGAAGGCTACACCTTC
- | TRBJ2-3 | 14 | few | TRBV9 | CASSEYSHTDTQYF | TGTGCCAGCAGCGAGTACTCGCACACAGATACGCAGTATTTT
TRBD1 | TRBJ1-5 | 15 | - | TRBV19 | CASRPTGQGAQPQHF | TGTGCCAGCCGACCCACGGGACAGGGGGCACAGCCCCAGCATTTT
- | TRBJ1-5 | 15 | - | TRBV10-1 | CASSDSRGGNQPQHF | TGCGCCAGCAGTGACAGTCGGGGGGGCAATCAGCCCCAGCATTTT
- | TRBJ1-5 | 14 | - | TRBV6-1 | CASSEGMGVQPQHF | TGTGCCAGCAGTGAAGGCATGGGAGTTCAGCCCCAGCATTTT
TRBD1 | TRBJ1-2 | 17 | - | TRBV5-1 | CASSFGTGLPTHYGYTF | TGCGCCAGCAGCTTCGGGACAGGTCTTCCCACCCACTATGGCTACACCTTC
- | TRBJ1-1 | 13 | - | TRBV10-3 | CAIRNQGNTEAFF | TGTGCCATCAGGAACCAGGGGAACACTGAAGCTTTCTTT
TRBD2 | TRBJ2-2 | 21 | - | TRBV4-1 | CASSQGLATSGGSANTGELFF | TGCGCCAGCAGCCAAGGGTTGGCGACTAGCGGGGGATCCGCGAACACCGGGGAGCTGTTTTTT
TRBD2 | TRBJ2-3 | 17 | once | TRBV4-3 | CASSQDRAGGRSDTQYF | TGCGCCAGCAGCCAAGATAGGGCGGGAGGGCGATCAGATACGCAGTATTTT
- | TRBJ2-2 | 17 | - | TRBV12-2 | CASRLGERRERTGELFF | TGTGCAAGTCGCTTAGGGGAGCGGCGGGAGCGCACCGGGGAGCTGTTTTTT
- | TRBJ1-2 | 11 | - | TRBV7-8 | CASSTGLGYTF | TGTGCCAGCAGCACCGGACTCGGCTACACCTTC
- | TRBJ1-2 | 14 | - | TRBV6-5 | CASSKAMQGYGYTF | TGTGCCAGCAGTAAGGCCATGCAGGGCTATGGCTACACCTTC
TRBD2 | TRBJ2-1 | 16 | - | TRBV2 | CASSDGLAGGYNEQFF | TGTGCCAGCAGTGACGGTCTAGCGGGAGGCTACAATGAGCAGTTCTTC
- | TRBJ2-5 | 14 | - | TRBV5-4 | CASSLPAGEETQYF | TGTGCCAGCAGCTTGCCCGCAGGTGAAGAGACCCAGTACTTC
TRBD2 | TRBJ2-7 | 14 | - | TRBV5-1 | CASSGSGGGYEQYF | TGCGCCAGCAGCGGGAGCGGGGGGGGCTACGAGCAGTACTTC
TRBD2 | TRBJ2-3 | 17 | - | TRBV7-2 | CASSLVPTSDGTDTQYF | TGTGCCAGCAGCTTAGTCCCCACTAGCGACGGCACAGATACGCAGTATTTT
- | TRBJ2-5 | 13 | - | TRBV29-1 | CSVDASPQETQYF | TGCAGCGTTGACGCTAGCCCCCAAGAGACCCAGTACTTC
TRBD1 | TRBJ1-3 | 17 | - | TRBV24-1 | CATREPGQGLSGNTIYF | TGTGCCACCAGGGAGCCGGGACAGGGTCTCTCTGGAAACACCATATATTTT
TRBD2 | TRBJ2-5 | 16 | - | TRBV14 | CASSRRPSGGRETQYF | TGTGCCAGCAGCCGCCGTCCTAGCGGGGGGAGGGAGACCCAGTACTTC
TRBD1 | TRBJ1-2 | 16 | - | TRBV19 | CASSTGTGTGAGGYTF | TGTGCCAGTAGTACCGGAACCGGGACAGGGGCCGGGGGCTACACCTTC
- | TRBJ2-6 | 15 | - | TRBV7-9 | CASSFSGSGANVLTF | TGTGCCAGCAGCTTTTCAGGGTCTGGGGCCAACGTCCTGACTTTC
- | TRBJ2-7 | 16 | once | TRBV11-2 | CASSLGQGKFYYEQYF | TGTGCCAGCAGCTTAGGGCAGGGAAAGTTTTACTACGAGCAGTACTTC
- | TRBJ2-2 | 16 | - | TRBV30 | CAWRDRSGPGTGELFF | TGTGCCTGGAGGGATCGTAGCGGCCCCGGGACCGGGGAGCTGTTTTTT
TRBD2 | TRBJ2-1 | 16 | - | TRBV27 | CASSRDGLAGDNEQFF | TGTGCCAGCAGTCGCGATGGACTAGCGGGAGACAATGAGCAGTTCTTC
- | TRBJ2-1 | 16 | - | TRBV4-3 | CASSQEGQGSYNEQFF | TGCGCCAGCAGCCAAGAGGGGCAGGGCTCCTACAATGAGCAGTTCTTC
TRBD1 | TRBJ1-2 | 14 | - | TRBV2 | CASRAGQGNYGYTF | TGTGCCAGCAGGGCGGGACAGGGGAACTATGGCTACACCTTC
- | TRBJ1-2 | 13 | - | TRBV6-6 | CASIAGLNYGYTF | TGTGCCAGCATAGCGGGCCTTAACTATGGCTACACCTTC
- | TRBJ2-4 | 12 | - | TRBV5-1 | CASVRAKNIQYF | TGCGCCAGCGTCCGAGCCAAAAACATTCAGTACTTC
TRBD2 | TRBJ2-2 | 16 | - | TRBV7-3 | CASSLYIAGNTGELFF | TGTGCCAGCAGCTTATATATAGCGGGGAACACCGGGGAGCTGTTTTTT
TRBD2 | TRBJ2-2 | 16 | once | TRBV7-9 | CASSRPGLARTGELFF | TGTGCCAGCAGCCGACCCGGACTAGCGCGCACCGGGGAGCTGTTTTTT
- | TRBJ2-1 | 11 | - | TRBV5-1 | CASTEGDEQFF | TGCGCCAGCACGGAGGGCGATGAGCAGTTCTTC
- | TRBJ1-5 | 14 | - | TRBV10-3 | CAISESRNNQPQHF | TGTGCCATCAGTGAGTCTAGAAACAATCAGCCCCAGCATTTT
- | TRBJ2-1 | 15 | - | TRBV14 | CASSQGSGVYNEQFF | TGTGCCAGCAGCCAAGGGTCCGGGGTTTACAATGAGCAGTTCTTC
TRBD2 | TRBJ2-2 | 14 | - | TRBV5-1 | CASWTSGRAGELFF | TGCGCCAGCTGGACTAGCGGGAGAGCCGGGGAGCTGTTTTTT
TRBD1 | TRBJ2-7 | 13 | - | TRBV7-3 | CASSGTGGGEQYF | TGTGCCAGCAGCGGGACAGGGGGCGGAGAGCAGTACTTC
TRBD1 | TRBJ2-7 | 14 | - | TRBV6-6 | CASSIGQGTYEQYF | TGTGCCAGCAGTATAGGACAGGGCACCTACGAGCAGTACTTC
- | TRBJ2-1 | 15 | - | TRBV19 | CASSYGGTVNNEQFF | TGTGCCAGTAGTTACGGAGGGACCGTCAACAATGAGCAGTTCTTC